This passage covers 14 T cell receptor beta chains from one sample sequenced in a study of shared clonotypes between healthy human individuals. Assay: immunoSEQ multiplex PCR; the TCRdb copy retains only in-frame clones and omits some. The table lists roughly 2.4 million clones, approximately 96% of them singletons, with less than 0.15% in the top ten. Specimen: naive CD4+ T cells sorted from blood. Subset specified: CD45RA+ positively selected. These receptors all stem from a man in his late teens or twenties in good health.

Worth noting for this clone: Other DNA sequences of this sample code for an identical CDR3. V usage is TRBV20-1 and J usage is TRBJ2-1; D not certain. The V and J ends lost 0 bases and 9 bases respectively, with 6 bases between them. Germline V gives CDR1 DFQATT, CDR2 SNEGSKA (reference sequence). This CDR3 comprises 11 residues. CDR3 DNA sequence: TGCAGTGCTAGAGAAACGGTTGAGCAGTTCTTC. It yields the protein CSARETVEQFF.

The chain uses TRBV5-1 and TRBJ2-3; weak D call: TRBD2 (7 bases). Trimming stripped 3 bases from V and 0 bases from J, with 14 bases between. CDR1 is SGHRS and CDR2 is YFSETQ in the germline V gene. The CDR3 is 16 amino acids. In DNA, the CDR3 is TGCGCCAGCAGCTCCGGCCGGGGGGCGAGCACAGATACGCAGTATTTT. Encoded protein: CASSSGRGASTDTQYF.

The genes are TRBV4-1 and TRBJ2-5; D unclear. This CDR3 region has 15 residues. CDR1 is MGHRA and CDR2 is YSYEKL in the germline V gene. With 1 base removed from V and 5 bases from J, the gap between germline ends came to 14 bases. CDR3 DNA: TGCGCCAGCAGCCAAGCCCCGGACCCTCTTGAGACCCAGTACTTC. It is translated as CASSQAPDPLETQYF.

This chain joins TRBV5-4 and TRBJ1-1; 7 bases fit TRBD1. The junction had 6 bases not matched to a gene; V was cut back by 4 bases and J by 0 bases. There are 15 residues in the CDR3. Germline V gene data show CDR1 as SGHNT and CDR2 as YYREEE (reference sequence). CDR3 loop: CASSPWTGMNTEAFF. CDR3 in DNA: TGTGCCAGCAGCCCCTGGACAGGAATGAACACTGAAGCTTTCTTT. Combining the CDR3 with reference TRBV5-4 and TRBJ1-1 gives the whole variable domain ETGVTQSPTHLIKTRGQQVTLRCSSQSGHNTVSWYQQALGQGPQFIFQYYREEENGRGNFPPRFSGLQFPNYSSELNVNALELDDSALYLCASSPWTGMNTEAFFGQGTRLTVV.

This chain joins TRBV27 and TRBJ2-7; the D is unclear. Germline-derived CDR1 and CDR2 are MNHEY and SMNVEV (reference sequence). This CDR3 contains 12 residues. V was cut by 6 bases and J by 6 bases, with 12 bases left in between. In nucleotides, the CDR3 is TGTGCCAGCAGCCATCCCCCAGGCGAGCAGTACTTC. This encodes CASSHPPGEQYF.

As to this clone: The same CDR3 can be traced to other DNA sequences in this sample. The J gene is TRBJ1-2, the V gene TRBV19; D may be TRBD1 (5 bases). The germline V gene has CDR1 LNHDA and CDR2 SQIVND (reference sequence). Between the trimmed V and J ends, which lost 6 bases and 4 bases, there was a span of 12 bases. This CDR3 is 13 amino acids long. CDR3 region: CASSAGTGYGYTF. The CDR3 coding sequence is TGTGCCAGTAGCGCCGGGACGGGCTATGGCTACACCTTC.

This clone has just one count. The chain recombines TRBV6-6 with TRBJ1-2; 7 bases match TRBD1. Germline-derived CDR1 and CDR2 are MNHNY and SVGAGI (reference sequence). The V and J ends lost 9 bases and 3 bases, in that order; junction bases with no gene match: 10. The CDR3 loop spans 14 amino acids. In DNA form, the CDR3 reads TGTGCCAGTCTCCTCCACCAGGGGGACTATGGCTACACCTTC. Its translation is CASLLHQGDYGYTF.

V usage is TRBV4-1 and J usage is TRBJ2-1, with D unresolved. From germline, CDR1 is MGHRA and CDR2 YSYEKL. V was shortened by 0 bases and J by 3 bases, with 15 bases between the two germline ends. The CDR3 runs to 17 residues. The CDR3 sequence: CASSQEQTRSFYNEQFF. The CDR3 nucleotides are TGCGCCAGCAGCCAAGAGCAAACACGGAGTTTCTACAATGAGCAGTTCTTC.

The gene calls are TRBV11-2 and TRBJ2-2; 7 bases match TRBD2. The length of the CDR3 is 15 residues. Per the germline V gene, CDR1 is SGHAT and CDR2 is FQNNGV. Unmatched junction bases numbered 7, after V lost 5 bases and J lost 4 bases. The CDR3 protein is CASSPLGGSTGELFF. In DNA form, the CDR3 reads TGTGCCAGCAGCCCCCTCGGGGGGTCCACCGGGGAGCTGTTTTTT.

The chain joins TRBV5-1 to TRBJ2-3; 8 bases map to TRBD2. Germline assignment: CDR1 SGHRS and CDR2 YFSETQ. V dropped 2 bases and J dropped 1; count of bases not matched to a gene: 12. The CDR3 is 18 amino acids. The CDR3 region is CASSFTLSGLGGTDTQYF. The CDR3 nucleotides are TGCGCCAGCAGCTTTACCCTTTCGGGACTAGGGGGCACAGATACGCAGTATTTT.

This chain's CDR3 is CASSRGRLSSSYNEQFF. The CDR3 nucleotides read TGTGCCAGCAGCAGGGGCCGACTTTCGAGCTCCTACAATGAGCAGTTCTTC. The V and J genes are TRBV11-1 and TRBJ2-1, with a possible D match to TRBD1 (5 bases). This CDR3 contains 17 residues. CDR1 and CDR2 from the germline V gene are SGHAT and FQDESV (reference sequence). Between the trimmed V and J ends, which lost 5 bases and 0 bases, there was a span of 17 bases.

This clone was detected only once. The V and J genes are TRBV6-4 and TRBJ2-1, with D possibly matching TRBD1 (8 bases). The CDR3 spans 17 residues. Germline assignment: CDR1 MRHNA and CDR2 SNTAGT. The germline V and J ends were trimmed by 6 bases and 2 bases, with 20 bases remaining between them. CDR3 sequence (DNA): TGTGCCAGCAGGCGGGACAGGACTAGTGAGACCTACAATGAGCAGTTCTTC. It is translated as CASRRDRTSETYNEQFF.

Notes on this clone: Other DNA sequences in this sample translate to the same CDR3. The gene calls are TRBV5-1 and TRBJ2-2; 8 bases map to TRBD1. Germline assignment: CDR1 SGHRS and CDR2 YFSETQ. The CDR3 is made up of 14 amino acids. Trimming at V came to 4 bases and at J to 5 bases, leaving 4 bases not matched to a gene. CDR3 loop: CASSLRTGTGELFF. The CDR3 DNA follows: TGCGCCAGCAGCCTTAGGACAGGGACCGGGGAGCTGTTTTTT.

V and J are TRBV7-9 and TRBJ2-2; 7 positions match TRBD1. Trimming removed 7 bases from V and 4 bases from J; junction bases left unmatched: 0. This CDR3 region has 12 residues. Germline V gene data show CDR1 as SEHNR and CDR2 as FQNEAQ (reference sequence). The CDR3 sequence is CASNRGTGELFF. Here the CDR3 DNA reads TGTGCCAGCAACAGGGGCACCGGGGAGCTGTTTTTT. The whole variable domain, remainder taken from reference TRBV7-9 and TRBJ2-2, is DTGVSQNPRHKITKRGQNVTFRCDPISEHNRLYWYRQTLGQGPEFLTYFQNEAQLEKSRLLSDRFSAERPKGSFSTLEIQRTEQGDSAMYLCASNRGTGELFFGEGSRLTVL.